The 30 T cell receptor beta chains below were found in one sample sequenced in a study of control samples from healthy donors and cancer patients. Repertoires were generated with immunoSEQ multiplex PCR, while TCRdb's copy carries only in-frame clones and drops some. This table holds approximately 51,000 clones, about 80% found once. The specimen was blood. The receptors stem from a man aged 70-80 years in good health.

The chain is built from TRBV7-2 and TRBJ2-7, with D unclear. The ends were cut back, 1 base at V and 3 bases at J, with 13 bases in the middle. The CDR3 sequence is 15 residues long. CDR1 SGHTA and CDR2 FQGNSA come from the germline V gene. CDR3 sequence reads: CASSLGAGTNYEQYF. CDR3 in DNA: TGTGCCAGCAGCTTAGGAGCAGGCACCAACTACGAGCAGTACTTC.

The V and J genes are TRBV2 and TRBJ1-5; 7 nucleotides match TRBD1. The CDR3 runs to 15 residues. The junction had 8 bases not matched to a gene; V was cut back by 4 bases and J by 5 bases. Germline values: CDR1 SNHLY, CDR2 FYNNEI. This CDR3 is CASSVLRQGHQPQHF. The CDR3 DNA sequence: TGTGCCAGCAGTGTACTCAGACAGGGCCATCAGCCCCAGCATTTT. Looking up the rest from reference TRBV2 and TRBJ1-5 gives the full variable domain: EPEVTQTPSHQVTQMGQEVILRCVPISNHLYFYWYRQILGQKVEFLVSFYNNEISEKSEIFDDQFSVERPDGSNFTLKIRSTKLEDSAMYFCASSVLRQGHQPQHFGDGTRLSIL.

Notes on this clone: This same CDR3 is encoded by further DNA sequences in the sample. The gene calls are TRBV7-9 and TRBJ1-1, with D maybe TRBD1 (5 bases). The CDR3 has 13 amino acids. Trimming took off 1 base at V and 5 bases at J, with 8 bases between the two ends. The germline CDR1 and CDR2 sequences are SEHNR and FQNEAQ (reference sequence). The chain's CDR3 is CASSLEWGTEAFF. In nucleotides, the CDR3 is TGTGCCAGCAGCTTAGAATGGGGGACTGAAGCTTTCTTT. Complete variable domain (other parts from reference TRBV7-9 and TRBJ1-1): DTGVSQNPRHKITKRGQNVTFRCDPISEHNRLYWYRQTLGQGPEFLTYFQNEAQLEKSRLLSDRFSAERPKGSFSTLEIQRTEQGDSAMYLCASSLEWGTEAFFGQGTRLTVV.

This clone came up a few times. The chain combines TRBV28 with TRBJ1-1; D is undetermined. This CDR3 has 14 amino acids. Looked up from germline, CDR1 is MDHEN and CDR2 is SYDVKM. The germline V and J ends were trimmed by 4 bases and 0 bases, with 9 bases remaining between them. CDR3 amino acids: CASSYYGLNTEAFF. The CDR3 DNA is TGTGCCAGCAGTTATTACGGGTTGAACACTGAAGCTTTCTTT.

The chain couples TRBV27 to TRBJ1-2; no reliable D call. The V end was cut by 1 base, the J end by 3 bases, with 12 bases between. In germline, CDR1 is MNHEY, CDR2 SMNVEV (reference sequence). The CDR3 has 15 residues. The CDR3 nucleotides read TGTGCCAGCAGTTTATATATGCAGGCCGACTATGGCTACACCTTC. This translates into CASSLYMQADYGYTF.

In DNA form, the CDR3 reads TGTGCCAGCTCACCTGGACAGGGCCAGGAAAAACTGTTTTTT. This translates into CASSPGQGQEKLFF. The chain joins TRBV18 to TRBJ1-4; 8 bases fit TRBD1. Unmatched junction bases numbered 5, after V lost 3 bases and J lost 8 bases. Germline V CDR1 and CDR2: KGHSH, LQKENI. The CDR3 totals 14 residues.

On this clone itself: Other DNA sequences in this sample translate to the same CDR3. The chain recombines TRBV20-1 with TRBJ1-1; possible D gene TRBD1, 6 bases. Trimming pared 3 bases from V and 3 bases from J, leaving 11 bases between. The CDR3 has 13 amino acids. Germline CDR1 reads DFQATT; CDR2 reads SNEGSKA (reference sequence). The DNA for the CDR3 is TGCAGTGCTAGTGGGGGGGCGGACACTGAAGCTTTCTTT. Residues: CSASGGADTEAFF.

V usage is TRBV18 and J usage is TRBJ1-2; D is possibly TRBD1 (5 bases). Looked up from germline, CDR1 is KGHSH and CDR2 is LQKENI. V was shortened by 2 bases and J by 10 bases, with 14 bases between the two germline ends. The CDR3 runs 13 residues. The CDR3 here is CASSPSREYNYTF. The CDR3 region has the DNA TGTGCCAGCTCACCAAGCAGGGAATATAACTACACCTTC. Based on the CDR3 plus reference TRBV18 and TRBJ1-2, the full variable domain is NAGVMQNPRHLVRRRGQEARLRCSPMKGHSHVYWYRQLPEEGLKFMVYLQKENIIDESGMPKERFSAEFPKEGPSILRIQQVVRGDSAAYFCASSPSREYNYTFGSGTRLTVV.

The gene calls are TRBV28 and TRBJ1-1, with D possibly matching TRBD1 (5 bases). The CDR3 covers 16 residues. Trimming took off 4 bases at V and 4 bases at J, with 19 bases between the two ends. The germline V gene encodes CDR1 MDHEN and CDR2 SYDVKM. DNA for the CDR3: TGTGCCAGCAGTTCGTTTACAACATCGAGGGGCACTGAAGCTTTCTTT. Translation gives CASSSFTTSRGTEAFF. The full variable domain, rest sourced from reference TRBV28 and TRBJ1-1, is DVKVTQSSRYLVKRTGEKVFLECVQDMDHENMFWYRQDPGLGLRLIYFSYDVKMKEKGDIPEGYSVSREKKERFSLILESASTNQTSMYLCASSSFTTSRGTEAFFGQGTRLTVV.

In its sample, this clone was seen once. The chain carries TRBV2 and TRBJ1-2, with 7 bases that match TRBD1. Germline loops: CDR1 SNHLY, CDR2 FYNNEI. After removal of 8 bases from V and 8 bases from J, the junction contained 14 bases not matched to a gene. CDR3 length equals 14 residues. The CDR3 DNA reads as TGTGCCAGCGGAAGGGGGCGTTCAGGCGGGGGCTACACCTTC. It is translated as CASGRGRSGGGYTF.

This clone was seen a handful of times. The chain combines TRBV15 with TRBJ2-3; TRBD1 aligns across 10 bases. V lost 1 base, J lost 3 bases, and 7 bases stayed unmatched. Germline assignment: CDR1 LNHNV and CDR2 YYDKDF (reference sequence). The CDR3 spans 17 residues. CDR3 protein: CATSRGGGQGKTDTQYF. Here the CDR3 DNA reads TGTGCCACCAGCAGAGGTGGGGGACAGGGGAAAACAGATACGCAGTATTTT.

The chain links TRBV24-1 to TRBJ1-2; D unclear. V shed 3 bases and J shed 8 bases, with 15 bases lying between them. There are 14 residues in the CDR3. Germline CDR1 reads KGHDR; CDR2 reads SFDVKD. Here the CDR3 reads CATSDRTEARGYTF. As DNA, the CDR3 is TGTGCCACCAGTGATCGGACGGAGGCGAGGGGCTACACCTTC.

This clone was seen a single time. This same CDR3 is encoded by further DNA sequences in the sample. This rearrangement joins TRBV5-1 to TRBJ1-4, with a weak D call TRBD1 (5 bases). V dropped 2 bases and J dropped 7 bases, with 15 bases sitting between them. In germline, CDR1 is SGHRS, CDR2 YFSETQ. This CDR3 has 15 residues. CDR3 in amino acids: CASSLGQGAGEKLFF. The CDR3 DNA reads TGCGCCAGCAGCTTAGGGCAGGGAGCCGGTGAAAAACTGTTTTTT.

The chain carries TRBV20-1 and TRBJ2-3; TRBD2 matches 12 bases. V lost 3 bases, J lost 0 bases, and 13 bases stayed unmatched. This CDR3 is 19 amino acids long. Germline V gene lookup returns CDR1 DFQATT and CDR2 SNEGSKA (reference sequence). CDR3 sequence (DNA): TGCAGTGCTAGTAGTTTCCGGACTAGCGGGGCCACTAGCACAGATACGCAGTATTTT. This codes for CSASSFRTSGATSTDTQYF.

This clone was seen a few times. The V gene is TRBV15, the J gene TRBJ2-3; 11 positions match TRBD1. V shed 2 bases, J shed 4 bases, and the junction held 11 bases outside the gene matches. Germline V lookup: CDR1 LNHNV, CDR2 YYDKDF (reference sequence). The CDR3 contains 18 residues. CDR3: CATSRHRTGGMSSDTQYF. The CDR3 DNA sequence: TGTGCCACCAGCAGACACAGGACAGGGGGCATGTCATCAGATACGCAGTATTTT.

V gene TRBV10-3 combines with J gene TRBJ2-3; the D gene could be TRBD1 or TRBD2 (5 bases each). The CDR3 runs 16 residues. The V gene's germline CDR1 is ENHRY and CDR2 SYGVKD. V was pared by 0 bases and J by 3 bases, with 13 bases between. CDR3 sequence reads: CAISESGTAETDTQYF. CDR3 DNA: TGTGCCATCAGTGAGTCCGGGACGGCCGAGACAGATACGCAGTATTTT.

This chain joins TRBV19 and TRBJ1-5, with a weak D call TRBD1 (6 bases). Trimming left V 2 bases short and J 3 bases short, with 8 bases between. The CDR3 covers 14 residues. Germline CDR1 LNHDA, CDR2 SQIVND (reference sequence). CDR3 in DNA: TGTGCCAGTAGTATACGGACAGCCAATCAGCCCCAGCATTTT. Translation gives CASSIRTANQPQHF.

J is TRBJ1-1 and V is TRBV7-8; D is unresolved. This CDR3 is built from 13 residues. Trimming shortened V by 0 bases and J by 8 bases, and 10 bases separated the two germline ends. Germline-derived CDR1 and CDR2 are SGHVS and FQNEAQ. CDR3 DNA: TGTGCCAGCAGCTTAGCCCCGGGCTCCGAAGCTTTCTTT. This codes for CASSLAPGSEAFF.

This clone was detected only once. The gene calls are TRBV28 and TRBJ1-1; D is possibly TRBD1 (5 bases). Germline V gene data show CDR1 as MDHEN and CDR2 as SYDVKM. Trimming took 7 bases from V and 6 from J, leaving 24 bases between them. This CDR3 spans 16 amino acids. In nucleotides, the CDR3 is TGTGCCAGCACCCCTCGGGGTAGGGGCCTTAACCCTGAAGCTTTCTTT. Its translation: CASTPRGRGLNPEAFF.

The chain uses TRBV2 and TRBJ2-6; D is perhaps TRBD1 (5 bases). The CDR3 totals 15 residues. With 4 bases removed from V and 0 bases from J, the gap between germline ends came to 7 bases. CDR1 SNHLY and CDR2 FYNNEI come from the germline V gene. CDR3 residues: CASSGDSSGANVLTF. The DNA for the CDR3 is TGTGCCAGCAGTGGAGACAGCTCTGGGGCCAACGTCCTGACTTTC.

The CDR3 nucleotides are TGTGCCAGCAGCCAAGCAACTACCGGCTCCTACGAGCAGTACTTC. Amino acid sequence: CASSQATTGSYEQYF. The chain links TRBV4-2 to TRBJ2-7; the D is unclear. The CDR3 is made up of 15 amino acids. Trimming took off 1 base at V and 0 bases at J, with 10 bases between the two ends. Germline CDR1 LGHNA, CDR2 YNFKEQ.

The chain links TRBV5-4 to TRBJ1-1; D may be TRBD1 (6 bases). V was trimmed by 3 bases and J by 4 bases, leaving 19 bases between them. The CDR3 has 16 amino acids. Germline loops: CDR1 SGHNT, CDR2 YYREEE (reference sequence). CDR3 sequence: CASSSTGSLRGTEAFF. The CDR3 DNA sequence: TGTGCCAGCAGCTCCACAGGGAGTCTTCGGGGCACTGAAGCTTTCTTT.

Only one count was recorded for this clone. The chain uses TRBV5-6 and TRBJ1-2, with a weak D call TRBD1 (5 bases). CDR1 and CDR2 (germline): SGHDT, YYEEEE. The germline V and J ends were trimmed by 4 bases and 11 bases, with 15 bases remaining between them. The CDR3 is made up of 12 amino acids. The chain's CDR3 is CASSPGTPVYTF. The CDR3 nucleotides read TGTGCCAGCAGCCCAGGGACGCCGGTTTACACCTTC.

This chain connects TRBV5-1 to TRBJ2-1, with D possibly called TRBD1 or TRBD2 (5 bases each). In germline, CDR1 is SGHRS, CDR2 YFSETQ. Trimming left V 6 bases short and J 0 bases short, with 10 bases between. The CDR3 runs 14 residues. CDR3 region: CASNWGSSYNEQFF. The CDR3, as DNA: TGCGCCAGCAATTGGGGGAGCTCCTACAATGAGCAGTTCTTC.

The chain has TRBV7-2 and TRBJ2-2; the D gene is possibly TRBD2 (6 bases). Germline CDR1 is SGHTA and CDR2 is FQGNSA. The CDR3 is 14 amino acids. Trimming took 4 bases from V and 1 from J, leaving 7 bases between them. The DNA of the CDR3 is TGTGCCAGCAGCTCTAGCGAGAACACCGGGGAGCTGTTTTTT. This codes for CASSSSENTGELFF. Drawing the rest from reference TRBV7-2 and TRBJ2-2, the complete variable domain is GAGVSQSPSNKVTEKGKDVELRCDPISGHTALYWYRQSLGQGLEFLIYFQGNSAPDKSGLPSDRFSAERTGGSVSTLTIQRTQQEDSAVYLCASSSSENTGELFFGEGSRLTVL.

The chain is built from TRBV30 and TRBJ1-3; D not resolved. Germline V gene sequence: CDR1 GTSNPN, CDR2 SVGIG (reference sequence). The V end was cut by 0 bases, the J end by 3 bases, with 9 bases between. CDR3 length: 14 residues. CDR3 coding DNA: TGTGCCTGGAGTGTGAAATTGGGTGGAAACACCATATATTTT. Protein product: CAWSVKLGGNTIYF.

The chain employs TRBV7-2 and TRBJ2-5; either TRBD1 or TRBD2 may supply D (6 bases each). Looked up from germline, CDR1 is SGHTA and CDR2 is FQGNSA. The CDR3 length is 14 residues. Trimming removed 5 bases from V and 6 bases from J, with 16 bases in between. The CDR3 nucleotides read TGTGCCAGCAGCCCCCGGGGGCAAGGGCAGACCCAGTACTTC. It encodes CASSPRGQGQTQYF.

This chain joins TRBV24-1 and TRBJ1-4; perhaps TRBD1 as D (6 bases). Germline V gene data show CDR1 as KGHDR and CDR2 as SFDVKD. The CDR3 sequence is 13 residues long. V shed 12 bases and J shed 11 bases, with 21 bases lying between them. The CDR3 loop is CAASCGGSAKLFF. CDR3 DNA: TGTGCCGCTAGCTGCGGGGGCTCGGCCAAACTGTTTTTT.

The chain uses TRBV6-6 and TRBJ2-2; 7 bases align to TRBD1. Looked up from germline, CDR1 is MNHNY and CDR2 is SVGAGI (reference sequence). With V trimmed by 5 bases and J by 0 bases, 9 bases remained unmatched. The CDR3 contains 17 residues. The CDR3: CASSPKPGQSNTGELFF. DNA for the CDR3: TGTGCCAGCAGTCCTAAACCGGGACAGTCGAACACCGGGGAGCTGTTTTTT.

A word on this clone: Germline and junction disagree at one end, which may indicate a read error. The chain is built from TRBV30 and TRBJ1-6; D is perhaps TRBD1 (5 bases). This CDR3 comprises 15 residues. Germline V gene lookup returns CDR1 GTSNPN and CDR2 SVGIG (reference sequence). The CDR3 DNA is TGTGCCTGGAATCCCAGGGATTCAGATAATTCATCCCTCCACTTT. Translating gives CAWNPRDSDNSSLHF.